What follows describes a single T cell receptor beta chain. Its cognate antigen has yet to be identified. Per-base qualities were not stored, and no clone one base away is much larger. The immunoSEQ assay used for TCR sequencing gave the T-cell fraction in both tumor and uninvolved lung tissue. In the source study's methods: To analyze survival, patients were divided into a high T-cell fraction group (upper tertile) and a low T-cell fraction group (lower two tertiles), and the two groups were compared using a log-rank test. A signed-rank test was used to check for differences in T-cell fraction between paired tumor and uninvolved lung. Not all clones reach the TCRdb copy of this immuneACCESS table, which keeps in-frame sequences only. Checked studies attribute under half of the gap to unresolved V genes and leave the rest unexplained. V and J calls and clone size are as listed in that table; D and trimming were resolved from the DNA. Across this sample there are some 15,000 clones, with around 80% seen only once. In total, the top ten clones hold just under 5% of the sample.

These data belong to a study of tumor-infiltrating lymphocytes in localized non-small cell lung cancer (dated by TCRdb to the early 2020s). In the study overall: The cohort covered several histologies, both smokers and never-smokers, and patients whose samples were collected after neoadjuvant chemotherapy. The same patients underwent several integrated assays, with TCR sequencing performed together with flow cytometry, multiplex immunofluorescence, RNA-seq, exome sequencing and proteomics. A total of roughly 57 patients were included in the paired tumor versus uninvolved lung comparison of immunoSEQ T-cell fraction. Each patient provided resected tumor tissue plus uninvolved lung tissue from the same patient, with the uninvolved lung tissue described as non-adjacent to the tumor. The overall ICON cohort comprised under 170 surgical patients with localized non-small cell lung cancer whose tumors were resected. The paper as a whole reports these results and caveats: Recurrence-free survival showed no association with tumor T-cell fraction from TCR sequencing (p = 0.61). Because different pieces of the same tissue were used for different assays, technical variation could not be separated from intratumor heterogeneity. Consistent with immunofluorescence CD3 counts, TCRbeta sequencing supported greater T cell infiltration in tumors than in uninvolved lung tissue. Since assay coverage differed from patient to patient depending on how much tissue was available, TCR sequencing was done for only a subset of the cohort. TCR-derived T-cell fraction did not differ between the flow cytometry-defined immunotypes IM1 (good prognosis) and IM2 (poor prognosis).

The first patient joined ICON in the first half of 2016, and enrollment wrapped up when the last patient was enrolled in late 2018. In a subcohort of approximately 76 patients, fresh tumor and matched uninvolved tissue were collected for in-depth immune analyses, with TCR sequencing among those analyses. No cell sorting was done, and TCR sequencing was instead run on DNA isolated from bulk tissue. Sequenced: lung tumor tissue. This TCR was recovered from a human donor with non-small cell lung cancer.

The base sequence is TGTGCCAGCAGCTTGGCCGGGACAGAAAAACTGTTTTTT. This gives the protein CASSLAGTEKLFF. The sequence is built from TRBV7-9 and TRBJ1-4; possibly the D gene is TRBD1, per 6 matching bases. The V end loses 3 bases and the J end loses 8 bases, and a stretch of 10 bases separates them. CDR3 length: 13 amino acids, cysteine to phenylalanine. The DNA shown is the 39-base CDR3, in frame from base 1. CDR1 and CDR2 are read off the germline V gene (reference sequence) as SEHNR and FQNEAQ.